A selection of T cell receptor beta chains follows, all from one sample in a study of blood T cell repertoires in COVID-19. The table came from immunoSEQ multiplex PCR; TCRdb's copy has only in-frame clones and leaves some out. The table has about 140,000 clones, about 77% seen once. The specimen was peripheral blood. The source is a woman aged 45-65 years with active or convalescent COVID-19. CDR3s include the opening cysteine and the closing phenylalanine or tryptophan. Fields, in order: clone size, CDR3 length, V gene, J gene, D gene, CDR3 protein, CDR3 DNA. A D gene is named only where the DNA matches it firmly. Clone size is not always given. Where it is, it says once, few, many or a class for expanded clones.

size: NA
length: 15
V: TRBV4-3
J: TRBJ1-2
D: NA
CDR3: CASSQDRAGLGGYTF
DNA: TGCGCCAGCAGCCAAGATCGGGCGGGGTTAGGCGGCTACACCTTC

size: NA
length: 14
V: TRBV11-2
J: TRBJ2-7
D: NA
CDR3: CASSLEGGGYEQYF
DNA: TGTGCCAGCAGCTTAGAAGGAGGTGGCTACGAGCAGTACTTC

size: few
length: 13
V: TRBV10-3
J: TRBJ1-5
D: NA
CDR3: CAITTDVNQPQHF
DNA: TGTGCCATCACGACAGACGTTAATCAGCCCCAGCATTTT

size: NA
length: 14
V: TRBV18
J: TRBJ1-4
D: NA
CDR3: CASSPPAGNEKLFF
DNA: TGTGCCAGCTCACCCCCAGCCGGGAATGAAAAACTGTTTTTT

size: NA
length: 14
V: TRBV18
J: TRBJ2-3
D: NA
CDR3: CASSPASGTDTQYF
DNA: TGTGCCAGCTCACCGGCTTCAGGGACAGATACGCAGTATTTT

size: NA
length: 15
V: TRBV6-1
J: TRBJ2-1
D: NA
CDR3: CASREGGALGNEQFF
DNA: TGTGCCAGCAGGGAAGGCGGGGCGTTGGGGAATGAGCAGTTCTTC

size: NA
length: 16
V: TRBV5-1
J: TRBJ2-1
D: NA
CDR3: CASSLVGDSSYNEQFF
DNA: TGCGCCAGCAGCTTGGTCGGGGATAGCTCCTACAATGAGCAGTTCTTC

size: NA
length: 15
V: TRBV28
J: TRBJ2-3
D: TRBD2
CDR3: CASSLAGGLADTQYF
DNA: TGTGCCAGCAGTCTAGCGGGAGGGTTGGCAGATACGCAGTATTTT

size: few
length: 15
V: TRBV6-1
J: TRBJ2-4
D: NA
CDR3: CASSEARLAKNIQYF
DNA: TGTGCCAGCAGTGAAGCGAGGCTAGCCAAAAACATTCAGTACTTC

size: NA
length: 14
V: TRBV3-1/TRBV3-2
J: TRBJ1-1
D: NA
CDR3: CASSQVSGNTEAFF
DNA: TGTGCCAGCAGCCAAGTTTCAGGGAACACTGAAGCTTTCTTT

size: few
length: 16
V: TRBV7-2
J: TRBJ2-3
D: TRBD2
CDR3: CASSLATSGVTDTQYF
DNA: TGTGCCAGCAGCTTAGCGACTAGCGGGGTCACAGATACGCAGTATTTT

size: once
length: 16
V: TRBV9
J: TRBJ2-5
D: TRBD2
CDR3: CASSKDLAGGGETQYF
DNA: TGTGCCAGCAGCAAAGACCTAGCGGGAGGCGGAGAGACCCAGTACTTC

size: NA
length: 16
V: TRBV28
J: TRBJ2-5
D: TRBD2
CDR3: CASSFLSSGRIETQYF
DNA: TGTGCCAGCAGTTTCCTCTCTAGCGGGAGGATAGAGACCCAGTACTTC

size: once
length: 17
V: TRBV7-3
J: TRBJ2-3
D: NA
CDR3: CASSLNAAGASTDTQYF
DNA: TGTGCCAGCAGCTTAAACGCCGCGGGGGCGAGCACAGATACGCAGTATTTT

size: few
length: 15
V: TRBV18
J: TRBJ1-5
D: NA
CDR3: CASSPRGVEGSPQHF
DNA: TGTGCCAGCTCGCCCCGGGGGGTCGAGGGGTCACCCCAGCATTTT

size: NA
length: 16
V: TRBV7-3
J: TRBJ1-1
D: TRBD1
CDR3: CASSPGTAAGNTEAFF
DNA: TGTGCCAGCAGCCCAGGGACAGCGGCCGGGAACACTGAAGCTTTCTTT

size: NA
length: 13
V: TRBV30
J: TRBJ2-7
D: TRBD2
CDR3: CAWQREGRYEQYF
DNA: TGTGCCTGGCAGAGGGAGGGCCGCTACGAGCAGTACTTC

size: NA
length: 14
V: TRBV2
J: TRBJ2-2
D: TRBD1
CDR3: CASTGQGRTGELFF
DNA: TGTGCCAGCACGGGACAGGGGAGAACCGGGGAGCTGTTTTTT

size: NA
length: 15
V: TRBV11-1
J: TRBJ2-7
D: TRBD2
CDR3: CASSFTLAGSYEQYF
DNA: TGTGCCAGCAGCTTCACGCTAGCGGGAAGCTACGAGCAGTACTTC

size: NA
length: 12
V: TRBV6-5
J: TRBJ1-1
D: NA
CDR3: CASRRTSGWTFF
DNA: TGTGCCAGCAGGCGAACCTCGGGTTGGACTTTCTTT

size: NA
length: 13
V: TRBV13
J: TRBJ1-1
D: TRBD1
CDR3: CASGGQGITEAFF
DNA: TGTGCCAGCGGAGGACAGGGGATTACTGAAGCTTTCTTT

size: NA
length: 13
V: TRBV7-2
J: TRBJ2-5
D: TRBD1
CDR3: CASSRDRQETQYF
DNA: TGTGCCAGCAGCCGGGACAGACAAGAGACCCAGTACTTC

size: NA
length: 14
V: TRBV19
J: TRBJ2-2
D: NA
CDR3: CASKETAWTGELFF
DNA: TGTGCCTCCAAAGAGACAGCTTGGACCGGGGAGCTGTTTTTT

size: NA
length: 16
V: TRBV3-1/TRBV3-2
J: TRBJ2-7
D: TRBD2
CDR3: CASSQDSSGGFYEQYF
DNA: TGTGCCAGCAGCCAAGATTCGAGCGGGGGGTTCTACGAGCAGTACTTC

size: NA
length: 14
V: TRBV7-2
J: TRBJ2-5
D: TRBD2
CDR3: CASSPSRGGETQYF
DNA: TGTGCCAGCAGCCCCTCGCGGGGGGGAGAGACCCAGTACTTC

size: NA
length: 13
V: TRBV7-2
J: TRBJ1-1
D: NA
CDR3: CASSSDTNTEAFF
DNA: TGTGCCAGCAGCTCCGACACGAACACTGAAGCTTTCTTT

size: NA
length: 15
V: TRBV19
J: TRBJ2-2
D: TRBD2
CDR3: CASSSGRAYTGELFF
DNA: TGTGCCAGTAGTAGCGGGAGGGCCTATACCGGGGAGCTGTTTTTT

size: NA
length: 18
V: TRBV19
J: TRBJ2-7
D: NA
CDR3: CASSIYPSGGTNTYEQYF
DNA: TGTGCCAGTAGTATATACCCCTCTGGAGGGACCAACACCTACGAGCAGTACTTC

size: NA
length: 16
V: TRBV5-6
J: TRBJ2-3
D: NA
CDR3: CASSFYRELGTDTQYF
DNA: TGTGCCAGCAGCTTCTACAGGGAATTAGGGACAGATACGCAGTATTTT

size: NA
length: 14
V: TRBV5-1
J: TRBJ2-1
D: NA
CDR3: CASSPEPTYNEQFF
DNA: TGCGCCAGCAGCCCTGAGCCGACTTACAATGAGCAGTTCTTC

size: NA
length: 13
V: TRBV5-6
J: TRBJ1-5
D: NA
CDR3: CASSFSGYQPQHF
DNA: TGTGCCAGCAGCTTCTCCGGGTATCAGCCCCAGCATTTT

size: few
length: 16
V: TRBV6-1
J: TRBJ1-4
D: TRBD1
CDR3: CASSDINRGQDEKLFF
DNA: TGTGCCAGCAGTGACATAAACAGGGGGCAGGATGAAAAACTGTTTTTT

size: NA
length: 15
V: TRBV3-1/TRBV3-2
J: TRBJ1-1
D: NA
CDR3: CASSQADRINTEAFF
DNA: TGTGCCAGCAGCCAGGCAGACAGGATAAACACTGAAGCTTTCTTT

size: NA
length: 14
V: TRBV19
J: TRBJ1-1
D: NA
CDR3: CASTPDWKNTEAFF
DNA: TGTGCCAGTACCCCCGACTGGAAGAACACTGAAGCTTTCTTT

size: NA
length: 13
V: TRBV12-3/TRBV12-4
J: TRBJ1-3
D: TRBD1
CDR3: CASSFKGANTIYF
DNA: TGTGCCAGCAGTTTCAAGGGGGCCAACACCATATATTTT

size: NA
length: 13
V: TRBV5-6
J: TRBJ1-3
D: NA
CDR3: CASSPQGGNTIYF
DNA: TGTGCCAGCAGCCCACAGGGAGGAAACACCATATATTTT